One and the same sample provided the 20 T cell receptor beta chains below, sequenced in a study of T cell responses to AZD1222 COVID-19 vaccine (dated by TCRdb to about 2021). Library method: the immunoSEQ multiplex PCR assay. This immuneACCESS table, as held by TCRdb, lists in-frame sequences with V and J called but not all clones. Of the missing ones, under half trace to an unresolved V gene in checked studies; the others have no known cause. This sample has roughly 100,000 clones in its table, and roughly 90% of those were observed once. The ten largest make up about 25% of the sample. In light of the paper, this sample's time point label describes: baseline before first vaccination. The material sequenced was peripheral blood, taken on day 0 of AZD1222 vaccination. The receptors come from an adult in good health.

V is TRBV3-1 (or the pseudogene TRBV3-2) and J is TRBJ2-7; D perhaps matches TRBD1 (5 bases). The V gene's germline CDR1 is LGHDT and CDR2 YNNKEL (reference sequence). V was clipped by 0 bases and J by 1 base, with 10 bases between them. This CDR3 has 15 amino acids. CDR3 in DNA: TGTGCCAGCAGCCAAGACAGGGTACGGTCCTACGAGCAGTACTTC. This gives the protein CASSQDRVRSYEQYF.

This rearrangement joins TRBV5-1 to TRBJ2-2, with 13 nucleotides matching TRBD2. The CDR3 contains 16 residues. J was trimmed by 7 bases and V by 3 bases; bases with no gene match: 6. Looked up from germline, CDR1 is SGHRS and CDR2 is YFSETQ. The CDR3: CASSSGLAGAVGELFF. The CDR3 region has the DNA TGCGCCAGCAGCTCCGGACTAGCGGGAGCGGTCGGGGAGCTGTTTTTT.

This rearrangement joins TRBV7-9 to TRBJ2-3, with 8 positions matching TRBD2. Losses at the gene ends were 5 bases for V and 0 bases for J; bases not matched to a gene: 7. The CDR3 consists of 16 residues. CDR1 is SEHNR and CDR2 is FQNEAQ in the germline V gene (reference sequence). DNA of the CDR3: TGTGCCAGCAGCGAAGGACTAGCTACTAGCACAGATACGCAGTATTTT. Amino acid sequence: CASSEGLATSTDTQYF.

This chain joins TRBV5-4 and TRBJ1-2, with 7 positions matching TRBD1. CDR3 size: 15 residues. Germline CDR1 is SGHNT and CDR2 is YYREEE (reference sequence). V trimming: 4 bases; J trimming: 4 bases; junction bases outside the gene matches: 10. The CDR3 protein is CASSPQTGVGYGYTF. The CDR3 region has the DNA TGTGCCAGCAGCCCCCAAACAGGGGTTGGCTATGGCTACACCTTC.

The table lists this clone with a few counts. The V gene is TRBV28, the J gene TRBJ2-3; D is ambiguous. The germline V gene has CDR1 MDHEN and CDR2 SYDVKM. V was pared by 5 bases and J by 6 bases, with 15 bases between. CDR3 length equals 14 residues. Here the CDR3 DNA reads TGTGCCAGCAGTCCGGGCCCGTTATTCGATACGCAGTATTTT. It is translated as CASSPGPLFDTQYF.

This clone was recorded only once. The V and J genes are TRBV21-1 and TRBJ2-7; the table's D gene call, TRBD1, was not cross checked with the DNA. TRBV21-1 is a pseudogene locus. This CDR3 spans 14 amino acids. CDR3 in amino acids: CASRGTGRPYEQYF. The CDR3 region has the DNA TGTGCCAGCAGGGGGACAGGGAGGCCCTACGAGCAGTACTTC.

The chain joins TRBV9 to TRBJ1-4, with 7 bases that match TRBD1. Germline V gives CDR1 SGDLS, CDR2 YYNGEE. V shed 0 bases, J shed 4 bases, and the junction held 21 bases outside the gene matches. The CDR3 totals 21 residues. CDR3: CASSVGIGSGTETSFNEKLFF. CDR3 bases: TGTGCCAGCAGCGTAGGTATAGGTTCGGGGACAGAAACCTCTTTTAATGAAAAACTGTTTTTT.

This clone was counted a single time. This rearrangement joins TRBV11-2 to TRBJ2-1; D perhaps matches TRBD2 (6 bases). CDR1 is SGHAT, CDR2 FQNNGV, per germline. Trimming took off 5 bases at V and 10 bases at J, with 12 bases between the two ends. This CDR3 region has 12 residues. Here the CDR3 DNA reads TGTGCCAGCAGCCAACTAGCTGCCGAGCAGTTCTTC. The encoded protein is CASSQLAAEQFF.

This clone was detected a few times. This chain's CDR3 is CASSMGPGWGYTF. The DNA for the CDR3 is TGTGCCAGCAGTATGGGTCCGGGGTGGGGCTACACCTTC. The genes are TRBV12-3 or TRBV12-4 and TRBJ1-2, with D unresolved. The CDR3 has 13 amino acids. With 5 bases removed from V and 8 bases from J, the gap between germline ends came to 15 bases.

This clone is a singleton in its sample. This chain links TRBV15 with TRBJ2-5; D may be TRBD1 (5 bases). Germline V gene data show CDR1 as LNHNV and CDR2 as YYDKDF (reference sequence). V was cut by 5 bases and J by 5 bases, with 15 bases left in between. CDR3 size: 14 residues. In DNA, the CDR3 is TGTGCCACCAGCGGGCCAGGGTTGGGGGAGACCCAGTACTTC. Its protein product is CATSGPGLGETQYF.

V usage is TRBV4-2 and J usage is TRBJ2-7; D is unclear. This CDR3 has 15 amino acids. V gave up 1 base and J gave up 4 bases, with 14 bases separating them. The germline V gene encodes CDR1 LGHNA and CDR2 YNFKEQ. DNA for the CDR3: TGTGCCAGCAGCCAAGGGACCCAGGAGAGGTACGAGCAGTACTTC. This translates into CASSQGTQERYEQYF.

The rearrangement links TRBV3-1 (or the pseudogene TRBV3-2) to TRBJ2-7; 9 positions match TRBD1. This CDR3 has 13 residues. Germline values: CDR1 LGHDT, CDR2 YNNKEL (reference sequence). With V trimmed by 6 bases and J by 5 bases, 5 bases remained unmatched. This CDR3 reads CASSDRGIDEQYF. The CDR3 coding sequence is TGTGCCAGCAGTGACAGGGGGATCGACGAGCAGTACTTC.

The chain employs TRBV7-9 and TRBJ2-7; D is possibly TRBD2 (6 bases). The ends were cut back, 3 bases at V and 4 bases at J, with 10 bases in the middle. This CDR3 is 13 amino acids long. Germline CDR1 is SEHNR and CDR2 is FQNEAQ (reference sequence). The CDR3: CASSFLARYEQYF. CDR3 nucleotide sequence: TGTGCCAGCAGCTTCCTAGCGCGGTACGAGCAGTACTTC. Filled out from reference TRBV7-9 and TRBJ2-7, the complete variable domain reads DTGVSQNPRHKITKRGQNVTFRCDPISEHNRLYWYRQTLGQGPEFLTYFQNEAQLEKSRLLSDRFSAERPKGSFSTLEIQRTEQGDSAMYLCASSFLARYEQYFGPGTRLTVT.

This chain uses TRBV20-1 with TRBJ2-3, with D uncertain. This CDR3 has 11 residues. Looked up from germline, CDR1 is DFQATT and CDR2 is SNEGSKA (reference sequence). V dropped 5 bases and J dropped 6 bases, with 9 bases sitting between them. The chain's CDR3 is CSASRVDTQYF. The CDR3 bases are TGCAGTGCTTCCCGGGTGGATACGCAGTATTTT.

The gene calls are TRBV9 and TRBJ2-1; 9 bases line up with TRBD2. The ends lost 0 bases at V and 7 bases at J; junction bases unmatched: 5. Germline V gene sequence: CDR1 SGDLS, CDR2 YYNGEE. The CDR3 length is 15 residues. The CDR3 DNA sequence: TGTGCCAGCAGCGTAGGGTCTAGCGGGATAAATGAGCAGTTCTTC. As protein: CASSVGSSGINEQFF.

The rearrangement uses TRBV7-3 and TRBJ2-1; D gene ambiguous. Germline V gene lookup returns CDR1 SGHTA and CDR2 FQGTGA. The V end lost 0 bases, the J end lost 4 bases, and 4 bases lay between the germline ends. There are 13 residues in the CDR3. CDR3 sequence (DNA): TGTGCCAGCAGCTTAACGGTTTACAATGAGCAGTTCTTC. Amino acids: CASSLTVYNEQFF.

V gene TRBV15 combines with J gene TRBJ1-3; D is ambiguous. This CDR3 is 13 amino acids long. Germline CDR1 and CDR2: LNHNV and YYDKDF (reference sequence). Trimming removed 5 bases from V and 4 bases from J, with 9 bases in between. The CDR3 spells CATSLDPGNTIYF. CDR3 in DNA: TGTGCCACCAGCCTAGACCCCGGAAACACCATATATTTT. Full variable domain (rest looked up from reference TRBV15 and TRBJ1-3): DAMVIQNPRYQVTQFGKPVTLSCSQTLNHNVMYWYQQKSSQAPKLLFHYYDKDFNNEADTPDNFQSRRPNTSFCFLDIRSPGLGDTAMYLCATSLDPGNTIYFGEGSWLTVV.

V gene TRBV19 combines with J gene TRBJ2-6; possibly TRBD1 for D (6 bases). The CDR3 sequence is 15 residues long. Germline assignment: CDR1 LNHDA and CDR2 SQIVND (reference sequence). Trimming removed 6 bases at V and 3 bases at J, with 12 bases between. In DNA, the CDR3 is TGTGCCAGTAGGTCGACAGGAGGTGGGGCCAACGTCCTGACTTTC. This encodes CASRSTGGGANVLTF.

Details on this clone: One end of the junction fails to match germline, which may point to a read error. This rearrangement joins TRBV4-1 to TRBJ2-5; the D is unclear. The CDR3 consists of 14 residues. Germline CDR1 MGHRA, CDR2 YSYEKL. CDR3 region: CASSQDPGQGTQYF. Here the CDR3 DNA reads TGCGCCAGCAGCCAAGATCCCGGCCAAGGGACCCAGTACTTC.

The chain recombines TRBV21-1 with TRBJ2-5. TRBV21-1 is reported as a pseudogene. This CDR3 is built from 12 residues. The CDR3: CASSGRQETQYF. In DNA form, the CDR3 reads TGTGCCAGCAGCGGACGCCAAGAGACCCAGTACTTC.